The source of this T cell receptor (beta chain) is a study of control samples from healthy donors and cancer patients. Losses at the gene ends were 3 bases for V and 3 bases for J; bases not matched to a gene: 3. Germline CDR1 ENHRY, CDR2 SYGVKD. There are 15 residues in the CDR3. Produced via immunoSEQ multiplex PCR; TCRdb's table is partial and in-frame only. The profile covers approximately 120,000 clones, with approximately 90% appearing a single time and 4% to 4.5% taken by the ten largest. The sequencing sample was made of blood. The sequence came from a human donor in good health. The donor label of this sample is uncertain. The rearrangement links TRBV10-3 to TRBJ2-7; 12 positions agree with TRBD2. The CDR3 nucleotides are TGTGCCATCAGTGACCCGACTAGCGGGGGCTACGAGCAGTACTTC. Encoded protein: CAISDPTSGGYEQYF.